The 18 T cell receptor beta chains below all came from one sample that was sequenced in a study of cytomegalovirus exposure and HLA in healthy donors (dated by TCRdb to the late 2010s). Library method: the immunoSEQ multiplex PCR assay. A mixture of 60 forward primers for TCR Vbeta segments and 13 reverse primers for TCR Jbeta segments was used in the multiplex PCR. In TCRdb, the immuneACCESS table is reduced to in-frame sequences with V and J assigned. These tables do not hold every clone; where another copy was compared, an unresolved V gene accounts for under half, and the others remain unexplained. In all, the sample holds tens of thousands of clones, and roughly 80% of those were seen once. The ten largest clones take up roughly 2.2% of the sample. Sequencing input: PBMCs. Receptors originate from a man aged 35-49 years in good health and CMV-seronegative.

V is TRBV29-1 and J is TRBJ2-7, with TRBD1 matching over 7 bases. Germline lookup yields CDR1 SQVTM and CDR2 ANQGSEA. V shed 0 bases, J shed 4 bases, and the junction held 6 bases outside the gene matches. The CDR3 totals 14 residues. CDR3 sequence: CSVEDFQGDYEQYF. CDR3 DNA: TGCAGCGTTGAAGATTTCCAGGGGGATTACGAGCAGTACTTC.

This chain uses TRBV5-6 with TRBJ2-1, with 12 bases fitting TRBD2. Germline V gene data show CDR1 as SGHDT and CDR2 as YYEEEE. This CDR3 region has 15 residues. V lost 4 bases and J lost 4; bases outside the gene matches: 3. The CDR3 DNA sequence: TGTGCCAGCAGCCCAGGACTAGCGGGGTACAATGAGCAGTTCTTC. It specifies CASSPGLAGYNEQFF.

The chain has TRBV30 and TRBJ1-1; 7 nucleotides agree with TRBD1. This CDR3 has 13 amino acids. V shed 2 bases and J 3 bases; nucleotides not matched to a gene: 3. Germline V gene sequence: CDR1 GTSNPN, CDR2 SVGIG (reference sequence). The CDR3 is CAWSKQGYTEAFF. In DNA, the CDR3 is TGTGCCTGGAGTAAACAGGGGTACACTGAAGCTTTCTTT.

CDR3 nucleotide sequence: TGTGCCAGCAGTTTGGCCGCTCCTGGCGGGAACGAGCAGTACTTC. Translated, it gives CASSLAAPGGNEQYF. V gene TRBV27 combines with J gene TRBJ2-7, with a tentative D call TRBD2 (6 bases). Germline V CDR1 and CDR2: MNHEY, SMNVEV (reference sequence). The CDR3 runs 15 residues. V was shortened by 3 bases and J by 5 bases, with 17 bases between the two germline ends.

The chain couples TRBV18 to TRBJ1-5; D uncertain. Between the trimmed V and J ends, which lost 4 bases and 5 bases, there was a span of 12 bases. CDR3 length: 14 residues. The germline gives CDR1 KGHSH, CDR2 LQKENI. The CDR3 sequence: CASSQSPGDQPQHF. The CDR3 DNA reads TGTGCCAGCTCACAAAGTCCGGGAGATCAGCCCCAGCATTTT.

This chain links TRBV28 with TRBJ1-5; 7 bases line up with TRBD1. The CDR3 contains 18 residues. Germline V gene data show CDR1 as MDHEN and CDR2 as SYDVKM. Losses at the gene ends were 3 bases for V and 4 bases for J; bases not matched to a gene: 15. The DNA for the CDR3 is TGTGCCAGCAGTTTGTACCTCTATCGGGACAGAACTAATCAGCCCCAGCATTTT. This gives the protein CASSLYLYRDRTNQPQHF. Full variable domain (remainder filled in from reference TRBV28 and TRBJ1-5): DVKVTQSSRYLVKRTGEKVFLECVQDMDHENMFWYRQDPGLGLRLIYFSYDVKMKEKGDIPEGYSVSREKKERFSLILESASTNQTSMYLCASSLYLYRDRTNQPQHFGDGTRLSIL.

The chain couples TRBV5-1 to TRBJ1-1, with D possibly matching TRBD1 (6 bases). The CDR3 totals 17 residues. V was cut by 1 base and J by 1 base, with 17 bases left in between. Germline V gene sequence: CDR1 SGHRS, CDR2 YFSETQ. The CDR3 DNA reads TGCGCCAGCAGCTTGAGGTTATATGGACAGACGAACACTGAAGCTTTCTTT. It encodes CASSLRLYGQTNTEAFF.

This clone was counted between two and nine times. The chain is built from TRBV19 and TRBJ2-1; 10 positions agree with TRBD2. Germline V CDR1 and CDR2: LNHDA, SQIVND (reference sequence). This CDR3 is built from 17 residues. V shed 1 base, J shed 3 bases, and the junction held 6 bases outside the gene matches. The CDR3 region has the DNA TGTGCCAGTAGTATAGTACAGCGGGGGGGCTACTACAATGAGCAGTTCTTC. Its translation: CASSIVQRGGYYNEQFF.

The CDR3 sequence is CATSRNRDRDSPLHF. CDR3 in DNA: TGTGCCACCAGCAGAAACCGGGACAGAGATTCACCCCTCCACTTT. This chain joins TRBV15 and TRBJ1-6, with 7 nucleotides matching TRBD1. V was pared by 2 bases and J by 8 bases, with 6 bases of the junction left unmatched. Germline V lookup: CDR1 LNHNV, CDR2 YYDKDF (reference sequence). The CDR3 is 15 residues long.

The chain is built from TRBV6-6 and TRBJ2-5; 11 bases line up with TRBD2. Germline V gene data show CDR1 as MNHNY and CDR2 as SVGAGI (reference sequence). V lost 0 bases, J lost 1 base, and 1 base stayed unmatched. This CDR3 has 16 amino acids. CDR3 in amino acids: CASSYSGLAAQETQYF. As DNA, the CDR3 is TGTGCCAGCAGTTACTCGGGACTAGCGGCCCAAGAGACCCAGTACTTC.

This chain links TRBV7-9 with TRBJ2-7; 12 nucleotides line up with TRBD2. The germline V gene encodes CDR1 SEHNR and CDR2 FQNEAQ (reference sequence). V lost 2 bases and J lost 1; bases outside the gene matches: 3. The CDR3 is 16 residues long. The CDR3, as DNA: TGTGCCAGCAGCTTACTTACTAGCGGGGGGTCCTACGAGCAGTACTTC. Protein: CASSLLTSGGSYEQYF. Together with reference TRBV7-9 and TRBJ2-7, the CDR3 gives the full variable domain: DTGVSQNPRHKITKRGQNVTFRCDPISEHNRLYWYRQTLGQGPEFLTYFQNEAQLEKSRLLSDRFSAERPKGSFSTLEIQRTEQGDSAMYLCASSLLTSGGSYEQYFGPGTRLTVT.

The chain employs TRBV4-2 and TRBJ2-1; maybe TRBD1 (6 bases). The CDR3 covers 12 residues. Germline V gives CDR1 LGHNA, CDR2 YNFKEQ. V was cut by 4 bases and J by 7 bases, with 8 bases left in between. For the CDR3, the DNA is TGTGCCAGCAGCCCCCAGGGGAATGAGCAGTTCTTC. This gives the protein CASSPQGNEQFF.

J is TRBJ2-7 and V is TRBV2; 9 nucleotides align to TRBD1. Per germline, CDR1 SNHLY and CDR2 FYNNEI. The J segment lost 1 base and the V segment lost 4 bases, leaving 5 bases of the junction unmatched. The CDR3 sequence is 15 residues long. The CDR3 region is CASSATGGSSYEQYF. The CDR3 DNA reads as TGTGCCAGCAGTGCCACAGGGGGCTCATCCTACGAGCAGTACTTC.

J is TRBJ1-2 and V is TRBV6-4; D is uncertain. The CDR3 totals 12 residues. Trimming removed 2 bases from V and 4 bases from J, with 5 bases in between. Germline loops: CDR1 MRHNA, CDR2 SNTAGT. The CDR3 DNA is TGTGCCAGCAGTGACCCGGGCTATGGCTACACCTTC. This encodes CASSDPGYGYTF.

V gene TRBV9 combines with J gene TRBJ2-5, with 8 bases matching TRBD2. The CDR3 runs 16 residues. Germline V gene lookup returns CDR1 SGDLS and CDR2 YYNGEE. J was trimmed by 1 base and V by 4 bases; bases with no gene match: 9. The chain's CDR3 is CASSLRGAGAQETQYF. CDR3 in DNA: TGTGCCAGCAGCTTGCGGGGGGCGGGGGCCCAAGAGACCCAGTACTTC.

The genes are TRBV5-1 and TRBJ2-3; 12 bases line up with TRBD1. CDR1 is SGHRS, CDR2 YFSETQ, per germline. The CDR3 has 18 residues. V lost 0 bases, J lost 6 bases, and 11 bases stayed unmatched. The CDR3 sequence is CASSLVPAGDRGPDTQYF. CDR3 DNA sequence: TGCGCCAGCAGCTTGGTTCCAGCGGGGGACAGGGGGCCGGATACGCAGTATTTT.

The rearrangement joins TRBV14 to TRBJ2-1; 9 nucleotides line up with TRBD2. Germline CDR1 reads SGHDN; CDR2 reads FVKESK. The V gene end was trimmed by 3 bases and the J gene end by 5 bases; junction bases not matched to a gene: 11. The length of the CDR3 is 17 residues. The CDR3 bases are TGTGCCAGCAGCCAGGCTTTGCAGCGGGGGGCGAACAATGAGCAGTTCTTC. Residues: CASSQALQRGANNEQFF.

CDR3 protein: CASSDRQGNIQYF. The CDR3 nucleotides are TGTGCCAGCAGTGACCGACAGGGAAACATTCAGTACTTC. This chain connects TRBV6-1 to TRBJ2-4, with 7 bases aligning to TRBD1. Losses at the gene ends were 3 bases for V and 6 bases for J; bases not matched to a gene: 2. The CDR3 totals 13 residues. Germline CDR1 MNHNS, CDR2 SASEGT.